The clone carrying this TCR beta chain was seen a few times. Antigen: not known. There are 11 residues in the CDR3. Germline values: CDR1 SGHAT, CDR2 FQNNGV. Trimming cost V 0 bases and J 8 bases, with 3 bases left between them. This specimen belongs to a study of identical twins. Study-wide points: Zero-insertion results could be subject to partial confounding by invariant MAIT and iNKT cells.

A universal primer site was incorporated via template switching, and the cDNA contained unique molecular identifiers. TCRdb itself ran the 5' RACE reads through MiXCR, one entry per CDR3 protein. The table records approximately 190,000 distinct CDR3 sequences, approximately 16% of them present only once. A further study also used this sample, focusing on T cells expressing NK-cell markers.

Sequenced: CD8+ T cells sorted from blood. V and J are TRBV11-2 and TRBJ2-3; D not certain. The TCR was taken from a woman younger than 30 in good health. The DNA for the CDR3 is TGTGCCAGCAGCTTAGATCCTACGCAGTATTTT. Amino acids: CASSLDPTQYF.